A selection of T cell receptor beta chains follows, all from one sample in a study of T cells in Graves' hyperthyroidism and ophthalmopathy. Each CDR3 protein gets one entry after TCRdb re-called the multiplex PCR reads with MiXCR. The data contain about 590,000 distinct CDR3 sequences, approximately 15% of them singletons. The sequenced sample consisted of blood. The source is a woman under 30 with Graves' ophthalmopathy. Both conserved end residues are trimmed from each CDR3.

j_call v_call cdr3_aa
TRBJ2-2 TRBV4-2 ASSQGTGLAGESGELF
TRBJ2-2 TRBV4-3 ASSHEAGANTGELF
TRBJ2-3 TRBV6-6 ASSYLTSGRGGTQY
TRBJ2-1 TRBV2 ASSTRFYNEQF
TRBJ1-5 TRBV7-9 ASSPGGAGNQPQH
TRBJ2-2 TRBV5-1 ASSLMTSGRAGTGELF
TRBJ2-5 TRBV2 ASSVGLAGETQY
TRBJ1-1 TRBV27 ASSFSPLAPWTEAF
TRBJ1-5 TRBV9 ASSRTGVVDQPQH
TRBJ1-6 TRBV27 ASSLNMARDWSPLH
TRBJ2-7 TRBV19 ATLSGGSSYEQY